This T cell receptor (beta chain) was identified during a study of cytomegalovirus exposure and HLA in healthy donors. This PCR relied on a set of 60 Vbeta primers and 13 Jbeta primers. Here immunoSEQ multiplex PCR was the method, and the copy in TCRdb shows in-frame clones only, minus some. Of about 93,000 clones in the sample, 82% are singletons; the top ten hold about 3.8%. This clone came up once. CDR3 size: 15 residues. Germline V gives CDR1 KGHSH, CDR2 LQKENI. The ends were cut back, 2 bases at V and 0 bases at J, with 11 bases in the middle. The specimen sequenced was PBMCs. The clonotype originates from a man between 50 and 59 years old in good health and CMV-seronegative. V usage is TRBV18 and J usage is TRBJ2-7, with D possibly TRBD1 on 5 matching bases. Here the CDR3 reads CASSPGLDNSYEQYF. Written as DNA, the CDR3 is TGTGCCAGCTCACCAGGCCTGGACAACTCCTACGAGCAGTACTTC.